This TCR beta chain was retrieved from a study of blood T cell repertoires in COVID-19. For the study at large: Collection of acute and convalescent COVID-19 samples took place in the United States, Italy and Spain. Nucleic acid was either cDNA or gDNA, and it came from T cells, B-cell-depleted T cells, or PBMCs.

V gave up 6 bases and J gave up 4 bases; unmatched junction bases: 10. CDR1 MDHEN and CDR2 SYDVKM come from the germline V gene. The CDR3 runs 15 residues. Original processing notes: Amplification of reference gene primers was used by the study to estimate nucleated cell counts. Sequencing used immunoSEQ multiplex PCR; TCRdb keeps in-frame clones, though not all of them. That table supplies the V and J calls and clone size; D and trimming were determined from the DNA. Here the sample spans tens of thousands of clones, around 72% being singletons. Recruited during active infection, patients (from Seattle) were subsequently followed longitudinally.

The source material was peripheral blood. This receptor was obtained from a man aged 70-80 years with COVID-19, enrolled during active disease. V gene TRBV28 combines with J gene TRBJ1-2; 8 nucleotides align to TRBD1. The CDR3 DNA sequence: TGTGCCAGCAGCCGCAGCAGGGGGCCCTCCTATGGCTACACCTTC. Its protein product is CASSRSRGPSYGYTF.